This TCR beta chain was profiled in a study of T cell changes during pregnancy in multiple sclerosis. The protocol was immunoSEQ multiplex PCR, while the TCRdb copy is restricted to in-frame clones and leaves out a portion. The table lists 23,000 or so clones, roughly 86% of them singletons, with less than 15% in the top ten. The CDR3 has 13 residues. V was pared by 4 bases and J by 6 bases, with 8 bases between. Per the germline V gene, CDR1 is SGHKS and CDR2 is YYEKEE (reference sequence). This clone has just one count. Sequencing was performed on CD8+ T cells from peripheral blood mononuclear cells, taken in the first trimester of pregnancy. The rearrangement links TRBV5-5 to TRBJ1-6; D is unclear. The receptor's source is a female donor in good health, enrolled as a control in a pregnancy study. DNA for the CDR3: TGTGCCAGCAGCGTAGGGAGTAATTCACCCCTCCACTTT. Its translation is CASSVGSNSPLHF.